The entry that follows covers one T cell receptor beta chain sequence. The data were obtained in a study of blood T cell repertoires in COVID-19. The V gene's germline CDR1 is MNHNS and CDR2 SASEGT. Trimming cost V 4 bases and J 2 bases, with 11 bases left between them. The CDR3 spans 14 residues. Original methodology: Counts of nucleated cells, estimated from reference gene primer amplification, were obtained. Here immunoSEQ multiplex PCR was the method, and the copy in TCRdb shows in-frame clones only, minus some. The D gene and trimming were derived from the DNA, and the V and J assignments and clone size from that table. The repertoire includes around 260,000 clones, roughly 88% of them detected once, and 2.5% to 3.5% sits in the top ten.

Input material: peripheral blood. This chain connects TRBV6-1 to TRBJ1-2; no clear D gene. This TCR came from a woman aged 25 to 39 with active or convalescent COVID-19. CDR3 protein: CASSGHATNYGYTF. Written as DNA, the CDR3 is TGTGCCAGCAGTGGACACGCAACGAACTATGGCTACACCTTC.